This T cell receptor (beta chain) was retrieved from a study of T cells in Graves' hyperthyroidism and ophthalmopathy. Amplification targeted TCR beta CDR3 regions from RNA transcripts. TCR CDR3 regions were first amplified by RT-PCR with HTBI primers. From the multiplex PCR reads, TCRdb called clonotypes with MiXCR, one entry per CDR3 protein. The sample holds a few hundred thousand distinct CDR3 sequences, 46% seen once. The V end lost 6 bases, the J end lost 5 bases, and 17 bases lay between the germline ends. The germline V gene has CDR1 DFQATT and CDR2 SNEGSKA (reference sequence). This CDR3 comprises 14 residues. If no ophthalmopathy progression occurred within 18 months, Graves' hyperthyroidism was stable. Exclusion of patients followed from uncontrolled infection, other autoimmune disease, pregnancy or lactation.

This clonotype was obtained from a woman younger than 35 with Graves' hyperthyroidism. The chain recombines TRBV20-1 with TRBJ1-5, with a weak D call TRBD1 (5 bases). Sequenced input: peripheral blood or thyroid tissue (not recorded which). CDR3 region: CSASRSRDYQPQHF. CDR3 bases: TGCAGTGCCAGCAGGAGCAGGGATTATCAGCCCCAGCATTTT.